These 6 T cell receptor beta chains were all obtained from the same sample, sequenced in a study of cytomegalovirus exposure and HLA in healthy donors. The PCR ran on 60 Vbeta and 13 Jbeta primers. Data came from immunoSEQ multiplex PCR; TCRdb stores just in-frame clones and leaves some out. The top ten hold over 2% of the sample, which has some 170,000 clones, more than 60% seen once. The sample comprised PBMCs. These receptors all come from a human donor in good health.

This chain links TRBV7-8 with TRBJ2-1; 10 bases agree with TRBD1. The CDR3 runs to 17 residues. Trimming removed 3 bases from V and 4 bases from J; junction bases left unmatched: 9. CDR1 and CDR2 (germline): SGHVS, FQNEAQ. The CDR3 nucleotides read TGTGCCAGCAGCTTTGGTTTGGGACAGGGGTCTTACAATGAGCAGTTCTTC. Encoded protein: CASSFGLGQGSYNEQFF. Full variable domain (rest looked up from reference TRBV7-8 and TRBJ2-1): GAGVSQSPRYKVAKRGQDVALRCDPISGHVSLFWYQQALGQGPEFLTYFQNEAQLDKSGLPSDRFFAERPEGSVSTLKIQRTQQEDSAVYLCASSFGLGQGSYNEQFFGPGTRLTVL.

V and J are TRBV12-5 and TRBJ1-2, with 8 bases that match TRBD1. Germline CDR1 reads LGHNT; CDR2 reads FRNRAP. The junction had 6 bases not matched to a gene; V was cut back by 3 bases and J by 6 bases. The CDR3 covers 14 residues. CDR3 coding DNA: TGTGCTAGTGGTTTCGAAGGACAGGGCGATGGCTACACCTTC. Translating it yields CASGFEGQGDGYTF.

This chain links TRBV27 with TRBJ1-4; a possible D gene is TRBD1 (6 bases). Germline V CDR1 and CDR2: MNHEY, SMNVEV (reference sequence). This CDR3 comprises 18 residues. The germline V and J ends were trimmed by 2 bases and 0 bases, with 16 bases remaining between them. For the CDR3, the DNA is TGTGCCAGCAGTTTAGCCCGCACAGGGACCGCAACTAATGAAAAACTGTTTTTT. It codes for CASSLARTGTATNEKLFF.

This clone was observed a few times. The chain has TRBV19 and TRBJ1-1; D is uncertain. Germline V gene lookup returns CDR1 LNHDA and CDR2 SQIVND (reference sequence). V lost 6 bases, J lost 5 bases, and 16 bases lay in between. CDR3 length: 14 amino acids. In DNA form, the CDR3 reads TGTGCCAGTAGCAACCTGGGGAGGTTGACTGAAGCTTTCTTT. Translation gives CASSNLGRLTEAFF. The variable domain in full, completed from reference TRBV19 and TRBJ1-1, reads DGGITQSPKYLFRKEGQNVTLSCEQNLNHDAMYWYRQDPGQGLRLIYYSQIVNDFQKGDIAEGYSVSREKKESFPLTVTSAQKNPTAFYLCASSNLGRLTEAFFGQGTRLTVV.

This clone was seen more than once but under ten times. This chain joins TRBV2 and TRBJ1-1; no definite D call. The V gene lost 6 bases and the J gene lost 0 bases, with 8 bases spanning the gap. CDR1 and CDR2 from the germline V gene are SNHLY and FYNNEI. This CDR3 has 13 amino acids. The CDR3 sequence: CASRRTVNTEAFF. The CDR3 DNA reads as TGTGCCAGCAGGCGAACAGTGAACACTGAAGCTTTCTTT.

The sample holds one count of this clone. This chain connects TRBV7-9 to TRBJ2-2; tentative D call: TRBD1 (6 bases). The length of the CDR3 is 15 residues. The V end lost 6 bases, the J end lost 4 bases, and 15 bases lay between the germline ends. CDR1 is SEHNR and CDR2 is FQNEAQ in the germline V gene (reference sequence). Here the CDR3 reads CASRPNRGGTGELFF. Here the CDR3 DNA reads TGTGCCAGCAGACCTAATAGAGGGGGCACCGGGGAGCTGTTTTTT.